This T cell receptor (beta chain) was observed in a study of T-cell reconstitution after alpha-beta-depleted transplantation in children. Study findings and constraints: At day 60, the high TCRbeta diversity found in some patients originated from recipient T cells and thymic progenitors that had survived. About two months after transplant, alpha-beta T cells reportedly came from several hundred expanded graft clones. T cells produced anew were the main source of T-cell counts and diversity one year after transplant.

The CDR3 loop spans 11 amino acids. Trimming pared 8 bases from V and 9 bases from J, leaving 12 bases between. The germline V gene encodes CDR1 MNHEY and CDR2 SVGEGT. This clonotype was recorded a few times. As yet, its antigen is unknown. Unique molecular identifiers were incorporated when the TCRbeta library was constructed. TCRdb called the PCR reads again in MiXCR, with one record for every CDR3 protein. Altogether 70,000 to 95,000 distinct CDR3 sequences are present, 15% to 20% being singletons, with the ten largest covering 51%. This sequence originates from a male patient under 10 years old who had a stem cell transplant for acute lymphoblastic leukemia, so the T cells may come from the graft donor. The specimen was PBMCs, mostly from graft donor cells, collected 360 days after TCRalphabeta/CD19-depleted stem cell transplant. The rearrangement links TRBV6-2 or TRBV6-3 to TRBJ2-3, with D unclear. CDR3 protein: CASGWGTTQYF. CDR3 bases: TGTGCCAGCGGGTGGGGAACCACGCAGTATTTT.